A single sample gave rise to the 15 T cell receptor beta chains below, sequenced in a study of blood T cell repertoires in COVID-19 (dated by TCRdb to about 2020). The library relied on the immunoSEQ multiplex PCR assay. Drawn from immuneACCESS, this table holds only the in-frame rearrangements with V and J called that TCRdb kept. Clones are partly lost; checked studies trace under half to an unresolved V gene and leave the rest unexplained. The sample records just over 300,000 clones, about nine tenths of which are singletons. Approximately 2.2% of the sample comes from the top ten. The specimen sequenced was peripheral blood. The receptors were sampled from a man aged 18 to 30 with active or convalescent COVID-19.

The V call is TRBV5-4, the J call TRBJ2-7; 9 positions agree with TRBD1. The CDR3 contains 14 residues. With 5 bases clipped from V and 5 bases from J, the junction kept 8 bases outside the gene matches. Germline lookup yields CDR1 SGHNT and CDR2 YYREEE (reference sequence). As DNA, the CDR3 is TGTGCCAGCAGACGGGACAGGGAATCCGACGAGCAGTACTTC. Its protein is CASRRDRESDEQYF.

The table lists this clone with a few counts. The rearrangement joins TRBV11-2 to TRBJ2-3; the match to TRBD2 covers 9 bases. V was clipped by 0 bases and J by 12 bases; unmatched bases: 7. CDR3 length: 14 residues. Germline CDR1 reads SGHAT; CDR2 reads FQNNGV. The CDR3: CASSLEVASGAQYF. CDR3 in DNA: TGTGCCAGCAGCTTAGAAGTGGCTAGCGGGGCTCAGTATTTT.

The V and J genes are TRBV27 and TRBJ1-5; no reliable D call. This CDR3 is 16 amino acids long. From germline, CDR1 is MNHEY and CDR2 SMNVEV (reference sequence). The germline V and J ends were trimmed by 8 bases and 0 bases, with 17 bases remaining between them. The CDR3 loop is CASSLSPAGSNQPQHF. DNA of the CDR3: TGTGCCAGCTCCCTCTCCCCCGCGGGTAGCAATCAGCCCCAGCATTTT.

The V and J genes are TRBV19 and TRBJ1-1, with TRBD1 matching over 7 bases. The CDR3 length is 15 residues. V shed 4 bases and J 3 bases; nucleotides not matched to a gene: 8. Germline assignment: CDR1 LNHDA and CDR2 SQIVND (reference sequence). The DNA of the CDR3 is TGTGCCAGTAGTAGAAACAGGGGTCAGGACACTGAAGCTTTCTTT. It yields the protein CASSRNRGQDTEAFF.

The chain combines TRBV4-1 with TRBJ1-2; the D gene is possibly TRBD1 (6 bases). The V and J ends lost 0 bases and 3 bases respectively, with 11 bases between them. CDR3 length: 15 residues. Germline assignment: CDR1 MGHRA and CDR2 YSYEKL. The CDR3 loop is CASSQEIRTDYGYTF. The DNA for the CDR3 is TGCGCCAGCAGCCAAGAGATCAGGACAGACTATGGCTACACCTTC.

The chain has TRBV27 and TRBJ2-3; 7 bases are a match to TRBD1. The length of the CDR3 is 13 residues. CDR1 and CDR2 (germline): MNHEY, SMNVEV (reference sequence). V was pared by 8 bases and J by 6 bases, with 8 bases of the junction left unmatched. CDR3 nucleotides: TGTGCCAGCTGTCGACAGGGTTGGGATACGCAGTATTTT. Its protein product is CASCRQGWDTQYF.

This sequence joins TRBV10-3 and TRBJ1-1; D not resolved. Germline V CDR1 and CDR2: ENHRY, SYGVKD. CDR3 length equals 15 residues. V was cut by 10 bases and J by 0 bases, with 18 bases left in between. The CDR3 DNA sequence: TGTGCCACCATAAATCCGGCCACTATGAACACTGAAGCTTTCTTT. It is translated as CATINPATMNTEAFF.

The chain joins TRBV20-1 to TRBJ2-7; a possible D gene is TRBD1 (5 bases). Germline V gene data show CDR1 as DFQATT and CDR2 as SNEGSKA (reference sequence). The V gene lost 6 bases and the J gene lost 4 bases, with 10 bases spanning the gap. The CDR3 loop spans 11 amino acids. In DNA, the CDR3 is TGCAGTGCCAAAGGGGTATACGAGCAGTACTTC. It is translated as CSAKGVYEQYF.

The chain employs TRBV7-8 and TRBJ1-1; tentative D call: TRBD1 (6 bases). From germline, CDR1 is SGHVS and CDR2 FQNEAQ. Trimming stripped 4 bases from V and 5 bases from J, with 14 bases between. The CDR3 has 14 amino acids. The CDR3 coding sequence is TGTGCCAGCAGCTCCCGGGGGGCGGGGACTGAAGCTTTCTTT. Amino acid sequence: CASSSRGAGTEAFF.

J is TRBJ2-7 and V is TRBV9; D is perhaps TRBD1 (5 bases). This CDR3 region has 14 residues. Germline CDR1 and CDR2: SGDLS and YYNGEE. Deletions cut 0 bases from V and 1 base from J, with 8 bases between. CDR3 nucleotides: TGTGCCAGCAGCGTAGGGGGCAGTTCCTACGAGCAGTACTTC. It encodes CASSVGGSSYEQYF.

Here the CDR3 reads CASSSGQPYTDTQYF. CDR3 bases: TGTGCCAGCAGTTCCGGACAGCCCTACACAGATACGCAGTATTTT. The chain carries TRBV28 and TRBJ2-3, with a weak D call TRBD1 (6 bases). The CDR3 is 15 residues long. Germline values: CDR1 MDHEN, CDR2 SYDVKM. The V end lost 4 bases, the J end lost 2 bases, and 13 bases lay between the germline ends.

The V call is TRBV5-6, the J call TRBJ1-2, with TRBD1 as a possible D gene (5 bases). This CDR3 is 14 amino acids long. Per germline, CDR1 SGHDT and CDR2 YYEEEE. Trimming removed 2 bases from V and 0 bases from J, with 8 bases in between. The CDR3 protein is CASSLGHTNYGYTF. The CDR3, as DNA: TGTGCCAGCAGCTTAGGACATACTAACTATGGCTACACCTTC.

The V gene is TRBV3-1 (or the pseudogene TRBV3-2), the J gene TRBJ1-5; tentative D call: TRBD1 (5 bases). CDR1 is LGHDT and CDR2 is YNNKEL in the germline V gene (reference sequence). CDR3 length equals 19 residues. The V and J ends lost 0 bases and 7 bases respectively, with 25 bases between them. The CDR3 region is CASSQESRMAGPCEQPQHF. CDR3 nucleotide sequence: TGTGCCAGCAGCCAAGAGTCTAGGATGGCGGGACCCTGCGAACAGCCCCAGCATTTT.

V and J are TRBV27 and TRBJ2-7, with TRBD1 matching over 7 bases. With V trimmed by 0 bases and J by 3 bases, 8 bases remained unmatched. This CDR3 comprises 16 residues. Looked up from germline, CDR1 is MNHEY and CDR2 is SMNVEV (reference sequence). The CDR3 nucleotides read TGTGCCAGCAGTTTATCCCTGCGACAGGGCGGCTACGAGCAGTACTTC. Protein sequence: CASSLSLRQGGYEQYF.

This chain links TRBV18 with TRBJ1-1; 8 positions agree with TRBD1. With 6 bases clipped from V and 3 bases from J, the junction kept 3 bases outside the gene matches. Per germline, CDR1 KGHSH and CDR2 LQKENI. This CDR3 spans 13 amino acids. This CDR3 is CASSGQADTEAFF. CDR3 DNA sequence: TGTGCCAGCTCGGGACAGGCGGACACTGAAGCTTTCTTT.